A single sample is the source of the 7 T cell receptor beta chains below, sequenced in a study of blood T cell repertoires in COVID-19. Libraries were prepared by immunoSEQ multiplex PCR; TCRdb keeps only in-frame clonotypes and omits some of them. The sample contains some 200,000 clones, 80% to 90% of which appear only once. Sequenced: peripheral blood. These TCRs come from a woman aged 18-29 years who had recovered from COVID-19.

The rearrangement uses TRBV25-1 and TRBJ2-5; D ambiguous. The CDR3 runs 13 residues. V shed 5 bases and J shed 4 bases, with 11 bases lying between them. In germline, CDR1 is MGHDK, CDR2 SYGVNS. This CDR3 is CASSWSGLETQYF. The CDR3 region has the DNA TGTGCCAGCAGTTGGTCGGGTTTAGAGACCCAGTACTTC.

J is TRBJ2-1 and V is TRBV11-3; 10 bases map to TRBD1. The CDR3 is made up of 15 amino acids. Germline CDR1 SGHNT, CDR2 YENEEA. The V and J ends lost 1 base and 8 bases, in that order; junction bases with no gene match: 5. The CDR3 sequence: CASSLGTGGLDEQFF. Written as DNA, the CDR3 is TGTGCCAGCAGCTTAGGGACAGGGGGTCTCGATGAGCAGTTCTTC.

V is TRBV29-1 and J is TRBJ2-7; D possibly corresponds to TRBD2 (6 bases). The V gene lost 8 bases and the J gene lost 5 bases, with 16 bases spanning the gap. Germline V CDR1 and CDR2: SQVTM, ANQGSEA. The CDR3 runs to 12 residues. Written as DNA, the CDR3 is TGCAGCATTCGACTGGGGGGAAACGAGCAGTACTTC. This gives the protein CSIRLGGNEQYF.

This clone was picked up a small number of times. The rearrangement links TRBV12-2 to TRBJ1-5. TRBV12-2 is listed as a pseudogene. CDR3 size: 17 residues. For the CDR3, the DNA is TGTGCAAGTCGCTTGGTCCGCTCCACTTATAGCAATCAGCCCCAGCATTTT. It translates to CASRLVRSTYSNQPQHF.

The chain carries TRBV6-6 and TRBJ1-5; tentatively, D is TRBD1 (6 bases). Trimming removed 7 bases from V and 4 bases from J, with 11 bases in between. The CDR3 runs to 13 residues. Germline loops: CDR1 MNHNY, CDR2 SVGAGI (reference sequence). In DNA, the CDR3 is TGTGCCAGCACTCGGACAGAGAATCAGCCCCAGCATTTT. It yields the protein CASTRTENQPQHF.

The chain carries TRBV7-2 and TRBJ1-5, with TRBD1 identical over 9 bases. V lost 2 bases, J lost 7 bases, and 9 bases stayed unmatched. CDR1 is SGHTA and CDR2 is FQGNSA in the germline V gene. The CDR3 sequence is 16 residues long. The CDR3 reads CASSLSPGQGLQPQHF. CDR3 nucleotides: TGTGCCAGCAGCTTATCCCCGGGACAGGGCCTACAGCCCCAGCATTTT.

The chain is built from TRBV7-2 and TRBJ2-3; 9 nucleotides match TRBD1. The CDR3 spans 13 residues. From germline, CDR1 is SGHTA and CDR2 FQGNSA. The V and J ends lost 4 bases and 6 bases, in that order; junction bases with no gene match: 2. The CDR3 coding sequence is TGTGCCAGCAGCTGGGGACAGGGTGATACGCAGTATTTT. It specifies CASSWGQGDTQYF.